A selection of T cell receptor beta chains follows, all from one sample in a study of T cells in Graves' hyperthyroidism and ophthalmopathy. TCRdb passed the multiplex PCR reads through MiXCR, listing each CDR3 protein once. This sample has roughly 300,000 distinct CDR3 sequences, with about 15% found just once. Sequenced material: blood. All receptors come from a woman aged 25 to 39 with Graves' hyperthyroidism. Both conserved end residues are part of each CDR3. A D gene is named only where the DNA matches it firmly. Part of the rows lack a size; the others show once, few, many or a class for expanded clones.

TRBD1	TRBJ2-7	.	14	TRBV28	CASSPDRGISEQYF	TGTGCCAGCAGCCCGGACAGGGGGATCTCCGAGCAGTACTTC
TRBD1	TRBJ1-5	.	12	TRBV6-2/TRBV6-3	CASNRGDQLQHF	TGTGCCAGCAACAGGGGGGATCAGCTCCAGCATTTT
.	TRBJ2-7	many	13	TRBV12-3/TRBV12-4	CASSWGLTSEQYF	TGTGCCAGCAGTTGGGGCCTAACGAGCGAGCAGTACTTC
TRBD1	TRBJ2-2	few	16	TRBV7-3	CASSLDPGQGARELFF	TGTGCCAGCAGCTTAGATCCCGGACAGGGGGCTCGGGAGCTGTTTTTT
TRBD1	TRBJ1-3	many	19	TRBV12-3/TRBV12-4	CASSSNWGRDSSSGNTIYF	TGTGCCAGCAGTTCAAATTGGGGACGGGACAGCTCCTCTGGAAACACCATATATTTT
TRBD2	TRBJ2-6	.	19	TRBV12-3/TRBV12-4	CASSLSRTSEKPGANVLTF	TGTGCCAGCAGTTTATCACGGACTAGCGAGAAACCTGGGGCCAACGTCCTGACTTTC
TRBD1	TRBJ1-1	.	16	TRBV12-3/TRBV12-4	CASIRGGHNMNTEAFF	TGTGCCAGCATCAGGGGGGGCCATAACATGAACACTGAAGCTTTCTTT
.	TRBJ2-7	many	11	TRBV11-2	CASSSNYEQYF	TGTGCCAGCAGCTCAAACTACGAGCAGTACTTC
.	TRBJ2-7	.	16	TRBV28	CASRSVSGSATYEQYF	TGTGCCAGCAGGTCGGTGTCCGGGAGTGCCACCTACGAGCAGTACTTC
TRBD2	TRBJ2-1	many	21	TRBV28	CASSRKRGTSGIRTPNNEQFF	TGTGCCAGCAGTCGAAAAAGGGGGACTAGCGGGATCAGGACCCCCAACAATGAGCAGTTCTTC
.	TRBJ1-2	.	15	TRBV18	CASSPESGAQYGYTF	TGTGCCAGCTCACCAGAGTCAGGGGCCCAATATGGCTACACCTTC
TRBD2	TRBJ2-1	.	17	TRBV28	CASSPSTSGSIRGEQFF	TGTGCCAGCAGCCCGTCCACTAGCGGGAGCATTAGGGGTGAGCAGTTCTTC
TRBD1	TRBJ1-1	many	13	TRBV29-1	CSVKNRGVTEAFF	TGCAGCGTCAAAAACAGGGGAGTCACTGAAGCTTTCTTT
.	TRBJ2-2	many	16	TRBV20-1	CSARDWLVEGSGELFF	TGCAGTGCTAGAGACTGGCTAGTCGAGGGCTCCGGGGAGCTGTTTTTT
TRBD1	TRBJ2-2	.	14	TRBV3-1	CASSHRGQVGELFF	TGTGCCAGCAGCCACAGGGGGCAGGTCGGGGAGCTGTTTTTT
TRBD1	TRBJ2-1	many	13	TRBV2	CASRGDSYNEQFF	TGTGCCAGCAGAGGGGACAGCTACAATGAGCAGTTCTTC
.	TRBJ2-2	few	13	TRBV11-3	CASSSRDTGELFF	TGTGCCAGCAGCTCCCGGGACACCGGGGAGCTGTTTTTT